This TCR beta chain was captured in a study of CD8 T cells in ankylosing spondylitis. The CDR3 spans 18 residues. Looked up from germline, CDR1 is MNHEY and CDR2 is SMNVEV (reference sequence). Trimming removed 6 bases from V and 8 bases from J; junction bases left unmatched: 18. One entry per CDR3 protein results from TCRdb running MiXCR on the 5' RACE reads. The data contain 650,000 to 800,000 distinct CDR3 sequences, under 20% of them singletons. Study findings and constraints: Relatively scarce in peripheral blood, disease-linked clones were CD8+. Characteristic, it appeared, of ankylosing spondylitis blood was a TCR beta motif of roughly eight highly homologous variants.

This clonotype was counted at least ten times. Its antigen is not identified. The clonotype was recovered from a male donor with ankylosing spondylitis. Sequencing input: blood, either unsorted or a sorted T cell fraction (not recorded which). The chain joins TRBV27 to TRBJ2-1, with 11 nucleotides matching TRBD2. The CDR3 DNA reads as TGTGCCAGCAGATCCGAGCAGGGCCTAGCGGGAGGAGGCCATGAGCAGTTCTTC. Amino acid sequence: CASRSEQGLAGGGHEQFF.